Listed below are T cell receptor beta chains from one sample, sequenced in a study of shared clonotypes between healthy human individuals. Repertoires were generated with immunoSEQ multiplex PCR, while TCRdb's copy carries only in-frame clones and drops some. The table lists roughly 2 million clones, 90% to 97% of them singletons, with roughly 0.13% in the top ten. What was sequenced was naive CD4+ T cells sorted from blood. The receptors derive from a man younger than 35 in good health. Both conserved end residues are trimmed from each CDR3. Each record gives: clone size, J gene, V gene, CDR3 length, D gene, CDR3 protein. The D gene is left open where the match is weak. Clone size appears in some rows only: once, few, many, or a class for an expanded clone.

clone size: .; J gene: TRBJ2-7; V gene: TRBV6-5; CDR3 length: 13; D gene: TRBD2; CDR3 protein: ASSYSVAGTYEQY
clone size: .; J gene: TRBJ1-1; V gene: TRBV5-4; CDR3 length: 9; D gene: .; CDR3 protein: ASKQGGEAF
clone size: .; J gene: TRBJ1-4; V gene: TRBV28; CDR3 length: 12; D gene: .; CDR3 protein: ASSKIGQDEKLF
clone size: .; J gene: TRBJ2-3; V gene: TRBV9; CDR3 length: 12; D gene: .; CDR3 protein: ASSVRSSGDTQY
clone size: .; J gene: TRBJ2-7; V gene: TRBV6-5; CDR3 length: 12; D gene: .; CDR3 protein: ASSYSSRGYEQY
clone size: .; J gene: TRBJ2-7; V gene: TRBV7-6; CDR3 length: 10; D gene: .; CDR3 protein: ASSPQGSEQY
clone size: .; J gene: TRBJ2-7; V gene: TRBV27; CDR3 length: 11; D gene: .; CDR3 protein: ASSLQETYEQY
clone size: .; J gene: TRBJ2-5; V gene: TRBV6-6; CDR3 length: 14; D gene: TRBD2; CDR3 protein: ASSYLRLAGQETQY
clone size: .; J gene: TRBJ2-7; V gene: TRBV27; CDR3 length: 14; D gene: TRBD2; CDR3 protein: ASSPRGGPFSLVSY
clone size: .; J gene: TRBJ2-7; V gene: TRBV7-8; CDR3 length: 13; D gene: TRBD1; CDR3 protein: ASSSRDRGPYEQY
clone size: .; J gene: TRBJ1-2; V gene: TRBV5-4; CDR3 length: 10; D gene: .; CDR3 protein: ASHSGPSGYT
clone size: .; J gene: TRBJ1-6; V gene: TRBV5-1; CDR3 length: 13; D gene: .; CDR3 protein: ASSLAGVYNSPLH
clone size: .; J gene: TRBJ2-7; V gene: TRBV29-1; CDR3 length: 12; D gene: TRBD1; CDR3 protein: SVTRQGRSYEQY
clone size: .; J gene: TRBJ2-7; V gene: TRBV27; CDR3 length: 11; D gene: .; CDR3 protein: ASSQQGFGEQY
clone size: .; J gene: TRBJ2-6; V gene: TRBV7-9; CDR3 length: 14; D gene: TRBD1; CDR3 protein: ASSARQGAGANVLT
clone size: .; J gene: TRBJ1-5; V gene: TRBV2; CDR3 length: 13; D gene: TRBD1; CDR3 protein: ASRPDRGTNQPQH
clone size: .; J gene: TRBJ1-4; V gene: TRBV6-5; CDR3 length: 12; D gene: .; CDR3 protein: ASNTGRANEKLF
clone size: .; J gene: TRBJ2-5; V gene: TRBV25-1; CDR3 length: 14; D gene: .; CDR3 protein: ASSEFLVGGGETQY
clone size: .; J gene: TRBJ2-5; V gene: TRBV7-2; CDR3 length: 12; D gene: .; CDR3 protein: ASSFARVGETQY
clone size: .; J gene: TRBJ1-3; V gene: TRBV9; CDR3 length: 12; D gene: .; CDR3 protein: ASSPEGNGNTIY
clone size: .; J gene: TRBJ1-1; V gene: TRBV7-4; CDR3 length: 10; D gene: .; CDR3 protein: ASSLVDTEAF
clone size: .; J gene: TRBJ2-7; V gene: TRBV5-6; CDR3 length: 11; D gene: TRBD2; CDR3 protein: ASSKGLAAEQY
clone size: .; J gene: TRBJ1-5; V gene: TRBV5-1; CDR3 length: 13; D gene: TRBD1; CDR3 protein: ASSPEAGGYQPQH
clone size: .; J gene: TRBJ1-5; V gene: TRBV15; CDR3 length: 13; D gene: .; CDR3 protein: ATSSGVLGNQPQH
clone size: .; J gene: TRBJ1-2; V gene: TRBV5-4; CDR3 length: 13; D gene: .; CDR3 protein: ASSGGSTLGGGYT
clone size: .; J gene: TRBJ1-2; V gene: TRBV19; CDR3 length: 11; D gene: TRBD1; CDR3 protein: ASSTTGAKGYT
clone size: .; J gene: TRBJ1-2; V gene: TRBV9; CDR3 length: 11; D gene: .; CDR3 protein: ASSVKINYGYT
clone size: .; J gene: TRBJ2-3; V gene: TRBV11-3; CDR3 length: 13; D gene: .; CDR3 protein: ASSLYGTSTDTQY
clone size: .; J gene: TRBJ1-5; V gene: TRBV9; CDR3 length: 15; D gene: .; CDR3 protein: ASSRGGTLDSNQPQH
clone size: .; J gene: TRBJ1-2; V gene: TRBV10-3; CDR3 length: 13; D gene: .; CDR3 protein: AISESGRGLSGYT
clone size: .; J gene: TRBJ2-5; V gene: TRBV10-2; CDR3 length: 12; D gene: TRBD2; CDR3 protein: ASGTSGGQETQY
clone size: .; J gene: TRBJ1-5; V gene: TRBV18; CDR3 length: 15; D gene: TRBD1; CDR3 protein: ASSPPRTGSSNQPQH
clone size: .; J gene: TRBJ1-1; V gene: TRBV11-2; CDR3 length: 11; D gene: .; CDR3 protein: ASEPGVGTEAF
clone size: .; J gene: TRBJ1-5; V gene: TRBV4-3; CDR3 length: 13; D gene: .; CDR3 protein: ASSQGNREDQPQH
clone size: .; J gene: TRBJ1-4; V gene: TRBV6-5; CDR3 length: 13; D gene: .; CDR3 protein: ASSYSVASPEKLF
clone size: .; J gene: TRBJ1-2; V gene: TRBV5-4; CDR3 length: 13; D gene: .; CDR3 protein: ASSLGLQGNYGYT
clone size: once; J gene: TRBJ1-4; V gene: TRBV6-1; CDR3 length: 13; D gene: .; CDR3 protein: ASSESGRANEKLF
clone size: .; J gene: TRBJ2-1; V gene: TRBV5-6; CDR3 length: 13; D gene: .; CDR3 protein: ASSTTSSSYNEQF
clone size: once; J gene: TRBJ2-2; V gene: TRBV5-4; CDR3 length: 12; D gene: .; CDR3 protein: ASSLSQDTGELF
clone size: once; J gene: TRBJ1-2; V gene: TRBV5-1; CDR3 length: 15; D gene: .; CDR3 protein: ASSFGQTGGIDYGYT
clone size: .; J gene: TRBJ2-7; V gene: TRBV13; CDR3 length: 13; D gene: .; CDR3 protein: ASSLGGVRPYEQY
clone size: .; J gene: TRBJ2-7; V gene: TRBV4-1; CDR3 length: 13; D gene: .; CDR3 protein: ASSQEFRAHYEQY
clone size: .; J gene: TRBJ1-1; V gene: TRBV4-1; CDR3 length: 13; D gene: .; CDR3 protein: ASSPLPHGNTEAF
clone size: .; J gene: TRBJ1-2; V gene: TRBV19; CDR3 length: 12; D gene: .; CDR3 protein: ASTMWGAGYGYT
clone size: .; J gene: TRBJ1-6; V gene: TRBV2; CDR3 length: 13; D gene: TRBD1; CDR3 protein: ASRETGTGNSPLH
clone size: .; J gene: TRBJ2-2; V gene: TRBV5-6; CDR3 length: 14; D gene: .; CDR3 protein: ASSAQSPGNTGELF
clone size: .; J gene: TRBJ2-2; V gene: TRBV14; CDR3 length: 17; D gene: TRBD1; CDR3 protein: ASSQEAGTGQTNTGELF
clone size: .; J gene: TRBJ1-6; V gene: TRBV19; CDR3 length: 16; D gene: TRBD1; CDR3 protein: ASNDLGTGGSYNSPLH
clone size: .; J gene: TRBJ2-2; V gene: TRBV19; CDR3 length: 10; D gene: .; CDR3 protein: ASSAANGELF
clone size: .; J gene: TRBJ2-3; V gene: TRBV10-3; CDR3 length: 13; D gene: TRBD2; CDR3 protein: AIRASGGSTDTQY